Listed here is a single TCR beta chain. Tens of thousands of T cell genomes, or about 0.3 ug DNA, went into replicate PCRs of unsorted PBMC. The repertoire was sequenced with immunoSEQ multiplex PCR; TCRdb's copy has only in-frame clones and lacks some. The profile shows hundreds of thousands of clones, roughly 83% of them singletons. This specimen belongs to a study of shared clonotypes between healthy human individuals. The V segment lost 6 bases and the J segment 5 bases; nucleotides outside the gene matches: 9. The CDR3 runs to 16 residues. Germline CDR1 MNHNS, CDR2 SASEGT. Specimen: PBMCs. This sequence was found in a woman between 40 and 50 years old in good health. Some clones in this sample may be carry-over from other donors' samples. The genes are TRBV6-1 and TRBJ1-4, with TRBD1 identical over 10 bases. The CDR3 loop is CASRERQGASNEKLFF. The CDR3 DNA reads as TGTGCCAGCAGGGAAAGACAGGGGGCCAGCAATGAAAAACTGTTTTTT.